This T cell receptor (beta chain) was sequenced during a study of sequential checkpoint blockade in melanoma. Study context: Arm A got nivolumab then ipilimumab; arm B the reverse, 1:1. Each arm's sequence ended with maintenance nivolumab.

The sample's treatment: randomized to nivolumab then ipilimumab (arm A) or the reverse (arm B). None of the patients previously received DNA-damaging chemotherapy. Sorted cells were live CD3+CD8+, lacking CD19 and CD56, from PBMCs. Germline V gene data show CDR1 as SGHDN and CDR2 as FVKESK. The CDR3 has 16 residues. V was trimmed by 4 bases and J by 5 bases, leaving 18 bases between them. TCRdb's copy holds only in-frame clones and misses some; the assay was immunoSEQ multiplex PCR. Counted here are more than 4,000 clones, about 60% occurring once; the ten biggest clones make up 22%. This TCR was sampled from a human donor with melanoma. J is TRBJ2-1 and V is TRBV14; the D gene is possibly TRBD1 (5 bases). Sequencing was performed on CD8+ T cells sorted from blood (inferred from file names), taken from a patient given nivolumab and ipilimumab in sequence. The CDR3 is CASSRYQGPPNNEQFF. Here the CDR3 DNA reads TGTGCCAGCAGCCGATATCAGGGTCCCCCCAACAATGAGCAGTTCTTC.